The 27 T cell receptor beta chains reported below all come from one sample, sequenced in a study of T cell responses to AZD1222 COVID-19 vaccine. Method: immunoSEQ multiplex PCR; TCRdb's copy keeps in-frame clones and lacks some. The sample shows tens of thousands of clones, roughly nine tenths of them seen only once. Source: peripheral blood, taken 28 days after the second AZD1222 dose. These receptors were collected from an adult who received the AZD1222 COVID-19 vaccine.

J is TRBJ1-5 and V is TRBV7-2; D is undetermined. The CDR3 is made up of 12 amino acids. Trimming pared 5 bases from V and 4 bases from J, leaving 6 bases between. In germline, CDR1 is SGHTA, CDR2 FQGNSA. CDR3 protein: CASSRDNQPQHF. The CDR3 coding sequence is TGTGCCAGCAGCCGAGATAATCAGCCCCAGCATTTT.

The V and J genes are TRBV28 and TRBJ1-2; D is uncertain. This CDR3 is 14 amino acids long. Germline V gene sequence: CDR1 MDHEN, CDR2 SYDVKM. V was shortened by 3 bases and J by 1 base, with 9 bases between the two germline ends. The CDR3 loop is CASSLATVNYGYTF. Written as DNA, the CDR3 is TGTGCCAGCAGTTTGGCCACGGTTAACTATGGCTACACCTTC.

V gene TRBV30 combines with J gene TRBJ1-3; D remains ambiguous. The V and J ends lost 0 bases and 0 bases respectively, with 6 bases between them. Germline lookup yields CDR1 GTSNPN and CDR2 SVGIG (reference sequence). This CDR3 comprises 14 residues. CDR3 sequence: CAWSVKGSGNTIYF. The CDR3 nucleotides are TGTGCCTGGAGTGTGAAAGGCTCTGGAAACACCATATATTTT.

The chain's CDR3 is CASSPPSGQETQYF. The CDR3 nucleotides are TGTGCCAGCAGCCCTCCTAGCGGACAAGAGACCCAGTACTTC. This chain links TRBV3-1 (or the pseudogene TRBV3-2) with TRBJ2-5, with TRBD2 identical over 7 bases. Germline CDR1 is LGHDT and CDR2 is YNNKEL (reference sequence). CDR3 length equals 14 residues. V was clipped by 4 bases and J by 2 bases; unmatched bases: 4.

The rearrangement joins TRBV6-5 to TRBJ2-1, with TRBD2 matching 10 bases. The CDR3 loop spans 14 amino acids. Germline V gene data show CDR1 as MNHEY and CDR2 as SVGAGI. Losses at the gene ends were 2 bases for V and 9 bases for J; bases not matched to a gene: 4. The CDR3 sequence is CASSYQRTSGEQFF. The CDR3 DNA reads TGTGCCAGCAGTTACCAAAGGACTAGCGGTGAGCAGTTCTTC.

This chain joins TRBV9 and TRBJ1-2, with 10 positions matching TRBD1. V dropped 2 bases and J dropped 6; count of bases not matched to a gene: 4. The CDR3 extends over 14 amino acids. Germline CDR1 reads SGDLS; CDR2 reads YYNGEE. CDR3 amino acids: CASSVDRGRDGYTF. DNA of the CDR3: TGTGCCAGCAGCGTTGACAGGGGGCGCGATGGCTACACCTTC.

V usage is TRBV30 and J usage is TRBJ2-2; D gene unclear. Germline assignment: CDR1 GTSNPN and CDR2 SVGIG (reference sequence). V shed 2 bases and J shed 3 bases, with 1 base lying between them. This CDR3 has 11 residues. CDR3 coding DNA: TGTGCCTGGAGTCACACCGGGGAGCTGTTTTTT. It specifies CAWSHTGELFF.

The CDR3 nucleotides are TGTGCCAGCAGCGTGACCCAGACAGCTCCCCGGAATGAGCAGTTCTTC. This encodes CASSVTQTAPRNEQFF. This rearrangement joins TRBV9 to TRBJ2-1, with a tentative D call TRBD1 (5 bases). Germline assignment: CDR1 SGDLS and CDR2 YYNGEE. CDR3 length equals 16 residues. The V end lost 2 bases, the J end lost 7 bases, and 19 bases lay between the germline ends.

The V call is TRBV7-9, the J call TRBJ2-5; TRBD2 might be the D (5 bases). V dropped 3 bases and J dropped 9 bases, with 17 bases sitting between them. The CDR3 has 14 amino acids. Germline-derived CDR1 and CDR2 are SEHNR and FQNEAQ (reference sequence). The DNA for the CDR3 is TGTGCCAGCAGCTTGAGGTCCCGTGGGCGGGCCCAGTACTTC. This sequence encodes CASSLRSRGRAQYF. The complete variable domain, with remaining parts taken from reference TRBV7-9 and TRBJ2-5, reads DTGVSQNPRHKITKRGQNVTFRCDPISEHNRLYWYRQTLGQGPEFLTYFQNEAQLEKSRLLSDRFSAERPKGSFSTLEIQRTEQGDSAMYLCASSLRSRGRAQYFGPGTRLLVL.

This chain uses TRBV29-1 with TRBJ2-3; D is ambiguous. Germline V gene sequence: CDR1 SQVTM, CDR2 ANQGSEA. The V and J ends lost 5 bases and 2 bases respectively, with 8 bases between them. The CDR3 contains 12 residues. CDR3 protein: CSVFADTDTQYF. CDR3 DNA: TGCAGCGTTTTCGCGGACACAGATACGCAGTATTTT.

The CDR3 region has the DNA TGCGCCAGCAGTTTAATCCTAGGGACTAATGAAAAACTGTTTTTT. Its protein is CASSLILGTNEKLFF. This chain joins TRBV5-1 and TRBJ1-4; D unclear. This CDR3 has 15 residues. Germline CDR1 is SGHRS and CDR2 is YFSETQ. V gave up 5 bases and J gave up 2 bases, with 13 bases separating them.

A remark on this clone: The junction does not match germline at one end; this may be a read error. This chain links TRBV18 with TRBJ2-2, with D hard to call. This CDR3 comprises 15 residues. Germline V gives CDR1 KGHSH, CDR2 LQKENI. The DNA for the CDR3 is TGTACCAGCTCACCCCAAACAGAAAACACCGGGGAGCTGTTTTTT. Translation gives CTSSPQTENTGELFF.

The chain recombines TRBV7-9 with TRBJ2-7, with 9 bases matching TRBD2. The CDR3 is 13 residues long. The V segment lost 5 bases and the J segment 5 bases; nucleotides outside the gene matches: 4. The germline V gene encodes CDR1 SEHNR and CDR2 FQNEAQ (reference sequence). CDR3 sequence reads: CASSSGTSHEQYF. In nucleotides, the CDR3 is TGTGCCAGCAGCAGCGGGACTAGCCACGAGCAGTACTTC.

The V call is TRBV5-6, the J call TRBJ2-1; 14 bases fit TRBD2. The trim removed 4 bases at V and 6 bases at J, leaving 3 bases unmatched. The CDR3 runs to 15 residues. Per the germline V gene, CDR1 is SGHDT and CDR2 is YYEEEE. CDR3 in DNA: TGTGCCAGCAGCCTGGGACTAGCGGGAGTCAATGAGCAGTTCTTC. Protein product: CASSLGLAGVNEQFF.

CDR3 in amino acids: CASSHGGTSDQETQYF. The CDR3, as DNA: TGTGCCAGCAGCCATGGTGGGACTAGCGACCAAGAGACCCAGTACTTC. The chain has TRBV4-2 and TRBJ2-5, with 10 bases aligning to TRBD2. The trim removed 3 bases at V and 0 bases at J, leaving 4 bases unmatched. CDR3 length: 16 residues. Per the germline V gene, CDR1 is LGHNA and CDR2 is YNFKEQ.

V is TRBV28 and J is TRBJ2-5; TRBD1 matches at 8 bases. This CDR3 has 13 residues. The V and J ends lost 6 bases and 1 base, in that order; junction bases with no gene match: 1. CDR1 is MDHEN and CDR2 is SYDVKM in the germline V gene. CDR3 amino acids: CASRGTGQETQYF. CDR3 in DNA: TGTGCCAGCAGAGGGACAGGCCAAGAGACCCAGTACTTC.

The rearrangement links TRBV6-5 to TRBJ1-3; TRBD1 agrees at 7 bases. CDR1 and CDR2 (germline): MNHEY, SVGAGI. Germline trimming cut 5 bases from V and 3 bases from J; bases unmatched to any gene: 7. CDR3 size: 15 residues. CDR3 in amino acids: CASSQTGQIGNTIYF. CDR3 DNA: TGTGCCAGCAGTCAGACAGGGCAAATTGGAAACACCATATATTTT.

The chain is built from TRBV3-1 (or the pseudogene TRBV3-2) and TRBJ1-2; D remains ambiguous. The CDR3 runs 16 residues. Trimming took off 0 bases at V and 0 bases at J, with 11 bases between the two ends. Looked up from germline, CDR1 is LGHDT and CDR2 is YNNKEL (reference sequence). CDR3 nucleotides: TGTGCCAGCAGCCAAGATCGGTCCCAGCCTAACTATGGCTACACCTTC. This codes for CASSQDRSQPNYGYTF.

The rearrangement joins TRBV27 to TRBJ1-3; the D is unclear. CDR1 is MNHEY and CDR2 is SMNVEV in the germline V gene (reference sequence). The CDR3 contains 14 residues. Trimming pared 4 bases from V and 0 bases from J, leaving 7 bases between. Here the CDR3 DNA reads TGTGCCAGCAGTTCTGTAAGCTCTGGAAACACCATATATTTT. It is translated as CASSSVSSGNTIYF.

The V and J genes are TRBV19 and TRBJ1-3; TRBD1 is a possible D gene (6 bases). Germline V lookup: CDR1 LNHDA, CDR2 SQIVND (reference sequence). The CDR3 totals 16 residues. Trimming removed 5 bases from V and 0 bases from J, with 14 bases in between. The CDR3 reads CASSFRGLDSGNTIYF. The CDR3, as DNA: TGTGCCAGTAGTTTCCGGGGGCTCGACTCTGGAAACACCATATATTTT.

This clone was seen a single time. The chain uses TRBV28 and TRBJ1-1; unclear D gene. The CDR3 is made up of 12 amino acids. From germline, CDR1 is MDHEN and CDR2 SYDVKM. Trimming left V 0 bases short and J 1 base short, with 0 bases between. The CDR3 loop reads CASSLWNTEAFF. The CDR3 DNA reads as TGTGCCAGCAGTTTATGGAACACTGAAGCTTTCTTT.

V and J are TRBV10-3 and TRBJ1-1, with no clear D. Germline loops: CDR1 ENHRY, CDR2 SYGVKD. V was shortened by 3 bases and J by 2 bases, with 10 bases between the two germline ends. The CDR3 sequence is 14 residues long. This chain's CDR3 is CAISDHGRNTEAFF. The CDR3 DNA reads TGTGCCATCAGTGATCACGGAAGAAACACTGAAGCTTTCTTT.

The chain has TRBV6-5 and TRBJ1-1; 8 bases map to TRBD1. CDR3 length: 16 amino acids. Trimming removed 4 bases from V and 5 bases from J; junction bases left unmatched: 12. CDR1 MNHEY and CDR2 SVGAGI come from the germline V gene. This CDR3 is CASSSIFGQGRTEAFF. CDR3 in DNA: TGTGCCAGCAGTTCCATATTTGGACAGGGAAGGACTGAAGCTTTCTTT.

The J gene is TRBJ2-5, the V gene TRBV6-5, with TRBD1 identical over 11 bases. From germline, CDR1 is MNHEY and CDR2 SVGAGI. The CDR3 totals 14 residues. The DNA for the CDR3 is TGTGCAGCCCGTCGGACAGGGGGCTTTGAGACCCAGTACTTC. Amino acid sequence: CAARRTGGFETQYF.

The CDR3 bases are TGTGCCAGTAGTCCACGACAGGGGGCAAGGACTGAAGCTTTCTTT. This codes for CASSPRQGARTEAFF. The rearrangement uses TRBV19 and TRBJ1-1; 10 bases are a match to TRBD1. Losses at the gene ends were 5 bases for V and 5 bases for J; bases not matched to a gene: 8. In germline, CDR1 is LNHDA, CDR2 SQIVND (reference sequence). This CDR3 is built from 15 residues.

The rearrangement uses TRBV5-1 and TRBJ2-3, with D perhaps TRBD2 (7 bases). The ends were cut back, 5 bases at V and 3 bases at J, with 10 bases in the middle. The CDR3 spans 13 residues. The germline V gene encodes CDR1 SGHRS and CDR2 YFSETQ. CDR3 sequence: CASRGGGTDTQYF. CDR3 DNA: TGCGCCAGCAGAGGGGGAGGGACAGATACGCAGTATTTT.

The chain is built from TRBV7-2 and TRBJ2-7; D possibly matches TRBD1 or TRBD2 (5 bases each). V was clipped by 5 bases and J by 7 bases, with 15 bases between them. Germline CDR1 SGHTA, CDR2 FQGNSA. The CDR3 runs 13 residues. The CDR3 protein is CASSGDRGLEQYF. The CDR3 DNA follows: TGTGCCAGCAGCGGGGACCGGGGTCTAGAGCAGTACTTC.